Shown below are 13 T cell receptor beta chains from a single sample sequenced in a study of blood T cell repertoires in COVID-19. Method: immunoSEQ multiplex PCR; TCRdb's copy keeps in-frame clones and lacks some. This sample has roughly 170,000 clones; around four fifths occur once, and the top ten carry around 4.3%. The sequenced sample was PBMCs or T cells enriched from blood (not recorded which). Source of these receptors: a woman aged 50 to 60 who had recovered from COVID-19.

This chain links TRBV4-1 with TRBJ2-5; D gene unclear. V was pared by 1 base and J by 5 bases, with 11 bases between. The CDR3 contains 14 residues. CDR1 MGHRA and CDR2 YSYEKL come from the germline V gene. The CDR3 DNA follows: TGCGCCAGCAGCCAAGTAGTAGTTATCGAGACCCAGTACTTC. Translated: CASSQVVVIETQYF.

The CDR3 bases are TGTGCCAGCAGCCAACAGGAGAACACTGAAGCTTTCTTT. Amino acids: CASSQQENTEAFF. The genes are TRBV5-6 and TRBJ1-1, with a tentative D call TRBD1 (5 bases). Trimming removed 4 bases from V and 1 base from J, with 8 bases in between. The length of the CDR3 is 13 residues. Germline V lookup: CDR1 SGHDT, CDR2 YYEEEE.

The chain employs TRBV7-9 and TRBJ1-2, with 8 bases matching TRBD1. Germline V gene data show CDR1 as SEHNR and CDR2 as FQNEAQ (reference sequence). V dropped 5 bases and J dropped 2; count of bases not matched to a gene: 4. There are 14 residues in the CDR3. CDR3 loop: CASSTRQGNYGYTF. The CDR3 nucleotides read TGTGCCAGCAGCACCAGACAGGGGAACTATGGCTACACCTTC.

J is TRBJ2-4 and V is TRBV15, with 7 bases lining up with TRBD2. The V segment lost 6 bases and the J segment 3 bases; nucleotides outside the gene matches: 5. CDR3 size: 14 residues. Germline loops: CDR1 LNHNV, CDR2 YYDKDF (reference sequence). The CDR3 nucleotides are TGTGCCACCAGAATGGGGGGGGACAAAAACATTCAGTACTTC. The encoded protein is CATRMGGDKNIQYF.

The J gene is TRBJ2-1, the V gene TRBV3-1 (or the pseudogene TRBV3-2); D may be TRBD2 (6 bases). Trimming stripped 2 bases from V and 0 bases from J, with 11 bases between. Germline-derived CDR1 and CDR2 are LGHDT and YNNKEL (reference sequence). This CDR3 comprises 16 residues. CDR3 nucleotides: TGTGCCAGCAGCCAACGGGGGTCCGGCTCCTACAATGAGCAGTTCTTC. This sequence encodes CASSQRGSGSYNEQFF.

The chain links TRBV4-1 to TRBJ1-2, with 7 bases identical to TRBD1. The V gene's germline CDR1 is MGHRA and CDR2 YSYEKL. J gave up 7 bases and V 1 base, and 27 bases lay outside the gene matches. The length of the CDR3 is 21 residues. The CDR3 spells CASSQGERSGRRTGLSIGYTF. The CDR3, as DNA: TGCGCCAGCAGCCAAGGTGAGCGAAGCGGGAGACGGACAGGCCTAAGTATTGGCTACACCTTC.

The chain carries TRBV7-9 and TRBJ1-4, with 7 bases matching TRBD1. The germline CDR1 and CDR2 sequences are SEHNR and FQNEAQ (reference sequence). V was pared by 5 bases and J by 8 bases, with 11 bases of the junction left unmatched. The CDR3 sequence is 15 residues long. CDR3 protein: CASSPEAGGREKLFF. CDR3 in DNA: TGTGCCAGCAGCCCAGAAGCAGGGGGAAGGGAAAAACTGTTTTTT.

The chain links TRBV4-2 to TRBJ1-5, with a tentative D call TRBD1 (6 bases). This CDR3 comprises 13 residues. The germline CDR1 and CDR2 sequences are LGHNA and YNFKEQ. V was cut by 4 bases and J by 7 bases, with 11 bases left in between. CDR3 nucleotides: TGTGCCAGCAGCCCAAGGGGACAACAGCCCCAGCATTTT. Protein sequence: CASSPRGQQPQHF.

There are a few counts of this clone. The gene calls are TRBV18 and TRBJ1-5; tentative D call: TRBD1 (5 bases). Between the trimmed V and J ends, which lost 2 bases and 5 bases, there was a span of 13 bases. The CDR3 contains 15 residues. Germline V gene lookup returns CDR1 KGHSH and CDR2 LQKENI. The CDR3 loop reads CASSPRAGWDQPQHF. The CDR3, as DNA: TGTGCCAGCTCACCAAGGGCAGGGTGGGATCAGCCCCAGCATTTT.

The chain carries TRBV9 and TRBJ2-3; 7 nucleotides match TRBD2. V gave up 6 bases and J gave up 5 bases; unmatched junction bases: 9. CDR3 length: 14 residues. CDR1 is SGDLS, CDR2 YYNGEE, per germline. The CDR3 bases are TGTGCCAGCAAGCGGGGCGGGAGTGGAGATACGCAGTATTTT. Its protein product is CASKRGGSGDTQYF.

The chain uses TRBV6-2 or TRBV6-3 and TRBJ1-3; 8 nucleotides match TRBD1. Trimming at V came to 5 bases and at J to 1 base, leaving 7 bases not matched to a gene. CDR1 MNHEY and CDR2 SVGEGT come from the germline V gene. The CDR3 contains 16 residues. CDR3 in amino acids: CASSRRDRSSGNTIYF. The CDR3 DNA reads as TGTGCCAGCAGTCGCCGGGACAGGAGTTCTGGAAACACCATATATTTT.

This sequence joins TRBV12-3 or TRBV12-4 and TRBJ2-2; D possibly corresponds to TRBD2 (6 bases). V lost 1 base and J 6 bases, leaving 6 bases between the germline ends. This CDR3 contains 13 residues. The CDR3 sequence: CASSLGGAGELFF. The CDR3 DNA reads as TGTGCCAGCAGTTTAGGGGGGGCCGGGGAGCTGTTTTTT.

This clone was recorded a few times. The chain employs TRBV25-1 and TRBJ2-7, with TRBD1 matching 10 bases. In germline, CDR1 is MGHDK, CDR2 SYGVNS. This CDR3 comprises 10 residues. The CDR3, as DNA: TGTGGGGACAGGGGCTACGAGCAGTACGTC. Its protein is CGDRGYEQYV.